This T cell receptor (beta chain) is drawn from a study of CD8 T cells in ankylosing spondylitis. TCR beta libraries were made by quantitative 5'-RACE with molecular barcodes. MiXCR was run by TCRdb on the 5' RACE reads, yielding one entry per CDR3 protein. The sample has about 500,000 distinct CDR3 sequences; roughly 5.3% are singletons. This clonotype showed up many times. Its antigen is currently unknown. The study's findings and limits: Matched synovial fluid from ankylosing spondylitis patients was reported to be enriched for disease-linked clones. It appeared that ankylosing spondylitis blood was characterized by a TCR beta motif of several highly homologous variants. A CD8+ phenotype characterized the disease-linked clones, which were relatively rare in peripheral blood. Some motif variants had been reported before (in reactive arthritis synovial fluid and blood).

The CDR3 has 12 residues. Trimming pared 2 bases from V and 4 bases from J, leaving 3 bases between. CDR1 is SGDLS and CDR2 is YYNGEE in the germline V gene. The chain combines TRBV9 with TRBJ2-2, with D hard to call. Sequenced sample: blood, either unsorted or a sorted T cell fraction (not recorded which). The TCR was taken from a male donor with ankylosing spondylitis. The chain's CDR3 is CASSVITGELFF. DNA of the CDR3: TGTGCCAGCAGCGTGATCACCGGGGAGCTGTTTTTT.